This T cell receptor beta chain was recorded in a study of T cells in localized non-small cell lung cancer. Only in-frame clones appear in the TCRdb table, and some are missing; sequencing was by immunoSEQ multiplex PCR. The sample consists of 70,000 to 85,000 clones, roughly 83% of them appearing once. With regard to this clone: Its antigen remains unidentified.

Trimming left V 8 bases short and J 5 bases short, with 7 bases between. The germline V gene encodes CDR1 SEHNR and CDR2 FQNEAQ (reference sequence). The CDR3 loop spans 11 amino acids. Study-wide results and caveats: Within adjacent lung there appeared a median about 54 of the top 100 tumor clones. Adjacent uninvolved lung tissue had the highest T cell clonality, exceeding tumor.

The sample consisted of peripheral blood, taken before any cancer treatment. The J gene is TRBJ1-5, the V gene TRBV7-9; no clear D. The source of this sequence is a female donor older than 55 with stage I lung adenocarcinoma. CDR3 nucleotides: TGTGCCAGCGGCTGGGATCAGCCCCAGCATTTT. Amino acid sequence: CASGWDQPQHF.